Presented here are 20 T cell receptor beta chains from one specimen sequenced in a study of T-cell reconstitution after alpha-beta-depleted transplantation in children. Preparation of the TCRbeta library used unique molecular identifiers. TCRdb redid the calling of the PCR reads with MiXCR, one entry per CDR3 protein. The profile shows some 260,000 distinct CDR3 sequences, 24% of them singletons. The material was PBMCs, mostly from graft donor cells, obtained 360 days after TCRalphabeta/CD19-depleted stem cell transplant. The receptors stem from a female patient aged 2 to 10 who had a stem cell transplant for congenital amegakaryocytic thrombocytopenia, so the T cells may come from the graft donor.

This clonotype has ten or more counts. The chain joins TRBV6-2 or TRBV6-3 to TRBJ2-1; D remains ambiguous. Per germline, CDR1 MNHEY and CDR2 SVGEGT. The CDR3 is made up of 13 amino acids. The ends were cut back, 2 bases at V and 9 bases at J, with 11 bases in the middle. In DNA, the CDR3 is TGTGCCAGCAGTTACGACGGTTTTCTTGAGCAGTTCTTC. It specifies CASSYDGFLEQFF.

CDR3 DNA sequence: TGCAGTGCTGACCTACAGGGAGGTATGAACACTGAAGCTTTCTTT. Translated, it gives CSADLQGGMNTEAFF. This chain connects TRBV20-1 to TRBJ1-1, with a possible D match to TRBD1 (6 bases). Germline V gene lookup returns CDR1 DFQATT and CDR2 SNEGSKA (reference sequence). Trimming removed 5 bases from V and 0 bases from J, with 16 bases in between. The CDR3 contains 15 residues.

CDR3 amino acids: CAWSGRGQAYEQYF. The CDR3 DNA is TGTGCCTGGAGTGGCAGGGGGCAAGCGTACGAGCAGTACTTC. This sequence joins TRBV30 and TRBJ2-7; 8 nucleotides align to TRBD1. V shed 1 base and J 4 bases; nucleotides not matched to a gene: 6. The CDR3 runs to 14 residues. Germline V CDR1 and CDR2: GTSNPN, SVGIG (reference sequence).

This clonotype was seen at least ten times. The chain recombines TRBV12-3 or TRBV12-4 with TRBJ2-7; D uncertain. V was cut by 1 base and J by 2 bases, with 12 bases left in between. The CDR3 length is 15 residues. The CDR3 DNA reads TGTGCCAGCAGTTTAGGAAGCCCTTTCCCCTACGAGCAGTACTTC. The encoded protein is CASSLGSPFPYEQYF.

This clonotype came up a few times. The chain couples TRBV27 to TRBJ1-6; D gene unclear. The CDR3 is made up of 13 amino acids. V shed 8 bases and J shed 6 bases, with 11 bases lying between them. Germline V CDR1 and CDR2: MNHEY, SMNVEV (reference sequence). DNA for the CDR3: TGTGCCAGCCCCCGGGTTGGTAATTCACCCCTCCACTTT. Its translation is CASPRVGNSPLHF.

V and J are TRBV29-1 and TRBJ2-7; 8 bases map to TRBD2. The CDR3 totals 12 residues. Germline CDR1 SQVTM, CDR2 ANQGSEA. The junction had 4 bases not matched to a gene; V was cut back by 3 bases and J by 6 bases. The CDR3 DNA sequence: TGCAGCGTTGAGCTAGCGGGCGGCGAGCAGTACTTC. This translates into CSVELAGGEQYF.

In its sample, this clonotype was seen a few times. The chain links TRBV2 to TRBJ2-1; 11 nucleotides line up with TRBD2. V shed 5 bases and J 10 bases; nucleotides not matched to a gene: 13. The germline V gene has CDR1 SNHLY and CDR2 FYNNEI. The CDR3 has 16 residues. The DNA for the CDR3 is TGTGCCAGCAGTCCCAGAGGGCTAGCGGGGGGACGGGAGCAGTTCTTC. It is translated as CASSPRGLAGGREQFF.

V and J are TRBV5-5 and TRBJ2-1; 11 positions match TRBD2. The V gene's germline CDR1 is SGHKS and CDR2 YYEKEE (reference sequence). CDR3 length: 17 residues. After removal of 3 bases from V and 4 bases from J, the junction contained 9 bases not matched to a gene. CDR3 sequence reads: CASSSTRLAGLYNEQFF. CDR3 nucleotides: TGTGCCAGCAGCTCTACTCGACTAGCGGGGCTTTACAATGAGCAGTTCTTC. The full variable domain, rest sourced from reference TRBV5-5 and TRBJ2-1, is DAGVTQSPTHLIKTRGQQVTLRCSPISGHKSVSWYQQVLGQGPQFIFQYYEKEERGRGNFPDRFSARQFPNYSSELNVNALLLGDSALYLCASSSTRLAGLYNEQFFGPGTRLTVL.

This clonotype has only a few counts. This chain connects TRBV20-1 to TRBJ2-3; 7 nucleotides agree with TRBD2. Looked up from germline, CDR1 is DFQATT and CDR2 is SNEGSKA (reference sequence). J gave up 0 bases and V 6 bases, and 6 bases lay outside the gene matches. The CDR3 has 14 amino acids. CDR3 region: CSASGSGSTDTQYF. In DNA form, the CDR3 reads TGCAGTGCCTCTGGTAGCGGGAGCACAGATACGCAGTATTTT.

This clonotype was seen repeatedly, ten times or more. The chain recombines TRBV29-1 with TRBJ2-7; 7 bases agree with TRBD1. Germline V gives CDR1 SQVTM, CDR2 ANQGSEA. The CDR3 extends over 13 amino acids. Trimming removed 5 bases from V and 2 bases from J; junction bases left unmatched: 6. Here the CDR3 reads CSVFGTEAYEQYF. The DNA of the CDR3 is TGCAGCGTTTTTGGGACAGAAGCCTACGAGCAGTACTTC.

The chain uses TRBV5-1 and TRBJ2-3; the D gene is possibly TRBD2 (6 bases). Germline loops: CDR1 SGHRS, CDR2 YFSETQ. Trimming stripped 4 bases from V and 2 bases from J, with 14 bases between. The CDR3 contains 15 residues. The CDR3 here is CASSHPRDFTDTQYF. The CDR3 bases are TGCGCCAGCAGCCACCCTCGGGACTTCACAGATACGCAGTATTTT.

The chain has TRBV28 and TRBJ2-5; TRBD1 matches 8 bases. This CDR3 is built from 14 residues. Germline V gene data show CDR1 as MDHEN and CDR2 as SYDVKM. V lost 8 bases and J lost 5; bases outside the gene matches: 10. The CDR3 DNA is TGTGCCAGCTCCCCACAGGGGGTGGGGGAGACCCAGTACTTC. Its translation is CASSPQGVGETQYF.

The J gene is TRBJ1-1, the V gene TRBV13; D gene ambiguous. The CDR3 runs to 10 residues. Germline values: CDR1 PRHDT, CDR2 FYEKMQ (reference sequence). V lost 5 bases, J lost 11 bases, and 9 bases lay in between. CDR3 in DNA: TGTGCCAGCAGCCTCGACGGGGCTTTCTTT. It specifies CASSLDGAFF. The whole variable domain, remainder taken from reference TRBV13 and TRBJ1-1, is AAGVIQSPRHLIKEKRETATLKCYPIPRHDTVYWYQQGPGQDPQFLISFYEKMQSDKGSIPDRFSAQQFSDYHSELNMSSLELGDSALYFCASSLDGAFFGQGTRLTVV.

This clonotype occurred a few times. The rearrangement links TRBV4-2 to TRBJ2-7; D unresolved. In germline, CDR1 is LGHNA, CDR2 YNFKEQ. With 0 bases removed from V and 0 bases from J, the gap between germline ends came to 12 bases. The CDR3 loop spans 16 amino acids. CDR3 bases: TGTGCCAGCAGCCAAGATCTCTCCTCCCGCTCCTACGAGCAGTACTTC. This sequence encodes CASSQDLSSRSYEQYF.

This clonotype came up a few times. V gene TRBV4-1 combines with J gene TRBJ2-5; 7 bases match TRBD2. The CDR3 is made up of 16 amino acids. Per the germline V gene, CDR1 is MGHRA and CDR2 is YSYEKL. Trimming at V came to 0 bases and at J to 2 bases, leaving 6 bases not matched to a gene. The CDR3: CASSQEWGGGQETQYF. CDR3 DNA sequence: TGCGCCAGCAGCCAAGAGTGGGGCGGGGGACAAGAGACCCAGTACTTC.

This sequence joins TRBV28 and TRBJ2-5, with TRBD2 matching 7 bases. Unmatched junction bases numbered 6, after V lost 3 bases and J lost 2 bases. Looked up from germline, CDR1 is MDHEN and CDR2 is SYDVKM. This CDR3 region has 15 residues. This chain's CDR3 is CASSLDGGTQETQYF. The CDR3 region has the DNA TGTGCCAGCAGTTTGGACGGGGGGACTCAAGAGACCCAGTACTTC. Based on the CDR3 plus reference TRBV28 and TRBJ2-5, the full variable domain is DVKVTQSSRYLVKRTGEKVFLECVQDMDHENMFWYRQDPGLGLRLIYFSYDVKMKEKGDIPEGYSVSREKKERFSLILESASTNQTSMYLCASSLDGGTQETQYFGPGTRLLVL.

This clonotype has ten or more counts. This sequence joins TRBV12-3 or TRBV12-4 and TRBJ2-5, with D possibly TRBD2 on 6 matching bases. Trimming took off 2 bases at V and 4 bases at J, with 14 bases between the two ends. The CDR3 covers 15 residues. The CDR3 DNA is TGTGCCAGCAGTTTAATCGTTGGGGGGATAGAGACCCAGTACTTC. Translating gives CASSLIVGGIETQYF.

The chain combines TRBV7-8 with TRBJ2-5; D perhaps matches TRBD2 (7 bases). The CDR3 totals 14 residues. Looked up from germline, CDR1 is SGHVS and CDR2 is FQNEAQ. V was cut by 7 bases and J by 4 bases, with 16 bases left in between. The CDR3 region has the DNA TGTGCCAGCAATTGGGGGGGGGCCCTAGAGACCCAGTACTTC. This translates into CASNWGGALETQYF.

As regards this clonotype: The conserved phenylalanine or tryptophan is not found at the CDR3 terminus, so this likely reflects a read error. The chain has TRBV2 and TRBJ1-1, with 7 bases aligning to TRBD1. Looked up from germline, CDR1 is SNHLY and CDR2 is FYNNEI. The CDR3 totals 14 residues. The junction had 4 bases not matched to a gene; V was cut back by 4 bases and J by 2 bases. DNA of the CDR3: TGTGCCAGCAGTGTCAGGGGGGCCAACACTGAAGCTTTCATT. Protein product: CASSVRGANTEAFI.

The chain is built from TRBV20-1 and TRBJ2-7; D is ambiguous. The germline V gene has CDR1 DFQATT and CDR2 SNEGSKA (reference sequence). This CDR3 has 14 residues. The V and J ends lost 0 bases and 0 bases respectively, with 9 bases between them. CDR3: CSARETYYSYEQYF. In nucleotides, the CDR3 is TGCAGTGCTAGAGAAACGTACTACTCCTACGAGCAGTACTTC.